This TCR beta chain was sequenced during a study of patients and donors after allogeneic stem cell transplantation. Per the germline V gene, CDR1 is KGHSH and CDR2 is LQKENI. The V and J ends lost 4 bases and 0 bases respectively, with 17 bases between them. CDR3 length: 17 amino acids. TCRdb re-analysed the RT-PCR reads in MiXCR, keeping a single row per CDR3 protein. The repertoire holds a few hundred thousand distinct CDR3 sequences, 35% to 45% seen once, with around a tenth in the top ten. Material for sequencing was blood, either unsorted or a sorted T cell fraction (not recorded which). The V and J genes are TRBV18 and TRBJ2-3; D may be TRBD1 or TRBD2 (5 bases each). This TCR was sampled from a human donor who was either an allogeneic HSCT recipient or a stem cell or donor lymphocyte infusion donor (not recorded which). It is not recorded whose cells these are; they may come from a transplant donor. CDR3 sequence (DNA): TGTGCCAGCTCACGGGTCGGAGGTTGGGGGAGCACAGATACGCAGTATTTT. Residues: CASSRVGGWGSTDTQYF.